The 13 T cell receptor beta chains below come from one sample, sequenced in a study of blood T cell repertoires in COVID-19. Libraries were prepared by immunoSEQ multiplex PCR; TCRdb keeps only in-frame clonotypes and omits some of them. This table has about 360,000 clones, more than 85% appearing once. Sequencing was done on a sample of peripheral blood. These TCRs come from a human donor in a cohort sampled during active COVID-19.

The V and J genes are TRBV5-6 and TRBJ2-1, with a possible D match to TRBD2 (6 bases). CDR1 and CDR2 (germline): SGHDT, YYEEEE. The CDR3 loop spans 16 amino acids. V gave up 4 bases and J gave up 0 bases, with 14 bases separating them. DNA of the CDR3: TGTGCCAGCAGCCCTGGGGGAGGAAGCTCCTACAATGAGCAGTTCTTC. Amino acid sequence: CASSPGGGSSYNEQFF. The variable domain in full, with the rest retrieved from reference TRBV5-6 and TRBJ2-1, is DAGVTQSPTHLIKTRGQQVTLRCSPKSGHDTVSWYQQALGQGPQFIFQYYEEEERQRGNFPDRFSGHQFPNYSSELNVNALLLGDSALYLCASSPGGGSSYNEQFFGPGTRLTVL.

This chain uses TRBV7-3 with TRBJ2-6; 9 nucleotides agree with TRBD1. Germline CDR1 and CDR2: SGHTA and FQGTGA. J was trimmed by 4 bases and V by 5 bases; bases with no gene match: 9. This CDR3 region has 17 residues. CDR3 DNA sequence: TGTGCCAGCAGCGACACAGGGGGCGCTTGGGGGGCCAACGTCCTGACTTTC. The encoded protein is CASSDTGGAWGANVLTF.

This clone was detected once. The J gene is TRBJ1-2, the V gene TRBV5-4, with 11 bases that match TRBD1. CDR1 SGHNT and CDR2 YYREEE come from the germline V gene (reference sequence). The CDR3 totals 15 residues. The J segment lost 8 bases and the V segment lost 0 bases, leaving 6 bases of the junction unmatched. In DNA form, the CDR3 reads TGTGCCAGCAGCTTGGGTGGGACAGGGGGTATAGGCTACACCTTC. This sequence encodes CASSLGGTGGIGYTF. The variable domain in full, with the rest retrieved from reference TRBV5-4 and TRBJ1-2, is ETGVTQSPTHLIKTRGQQVTLRCSSQSGHNTVSWYQQALGQGPQFIFQYYREEENGRGNFPPRFSGLQFPNYSSELNVNALELDDSALYLCASSLGGTGGIGYTFGSGTRLTVV.

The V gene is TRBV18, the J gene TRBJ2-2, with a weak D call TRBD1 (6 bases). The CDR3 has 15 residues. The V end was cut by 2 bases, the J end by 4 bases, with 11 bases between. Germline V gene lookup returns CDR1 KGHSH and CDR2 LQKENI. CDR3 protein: CASSPMQGSTGELFF. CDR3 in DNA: TGTGCCAGCTCACCAATGCAGGGGTCCACCGGGGAGCTGTTTTTT.

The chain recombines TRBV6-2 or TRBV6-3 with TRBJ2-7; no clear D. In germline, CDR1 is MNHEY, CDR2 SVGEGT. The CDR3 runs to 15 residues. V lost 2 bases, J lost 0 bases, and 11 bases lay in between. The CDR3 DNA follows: TGTGCCAGCAGTTACGAGGCGGCTAGCTCCTACGAGCAGTACTTC. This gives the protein CASSYEAASSYEQYF.

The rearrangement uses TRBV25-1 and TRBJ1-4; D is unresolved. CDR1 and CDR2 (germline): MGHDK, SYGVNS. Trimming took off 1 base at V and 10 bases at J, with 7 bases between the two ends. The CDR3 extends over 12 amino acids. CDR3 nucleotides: TGTGCCAGCAGTGAATCTAGCTTAAAACTGTTTTTT. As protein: CASSESSLKLFF.

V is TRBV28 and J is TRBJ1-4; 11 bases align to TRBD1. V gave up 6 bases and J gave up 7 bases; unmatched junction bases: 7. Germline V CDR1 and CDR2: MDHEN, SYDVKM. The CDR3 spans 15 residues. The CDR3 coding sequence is TGTGCCAGCAGCCCCAGGACAGGGGGCGGTGAAAAACTGTTTTTT. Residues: CASSPRTGGGEKLFF.

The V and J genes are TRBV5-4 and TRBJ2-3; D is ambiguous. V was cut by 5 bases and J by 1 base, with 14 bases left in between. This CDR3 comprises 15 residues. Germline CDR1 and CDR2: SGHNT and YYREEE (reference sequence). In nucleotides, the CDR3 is TGTGCCAGCAGTCCGAAGAGTCTGGGCACAGATACGCAGTATTTT. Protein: CASSPKSLGTDTQYF.

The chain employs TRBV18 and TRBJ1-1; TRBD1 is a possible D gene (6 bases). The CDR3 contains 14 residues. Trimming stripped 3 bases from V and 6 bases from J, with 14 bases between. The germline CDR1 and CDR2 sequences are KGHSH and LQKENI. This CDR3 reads CASSPNTGLAEAFF. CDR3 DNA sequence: TGTGCCAGCTCACCTAACACAGGGTTGGCTGAAGCTTTCTTT.

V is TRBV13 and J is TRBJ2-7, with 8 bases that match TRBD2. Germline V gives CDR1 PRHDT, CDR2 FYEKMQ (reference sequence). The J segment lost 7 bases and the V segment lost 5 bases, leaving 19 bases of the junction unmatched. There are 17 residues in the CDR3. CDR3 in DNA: TGTGCCAGCAGCGCCTCAGGAAGCGGGAGCCCCTTAAGTGAGCAGTACTTC. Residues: CASSASGSGSPLSEQYF. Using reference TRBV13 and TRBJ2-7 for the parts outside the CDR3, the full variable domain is AAGVIQSPRHLIKEKRETATLKCYPIPRHDTVYWYQQGPGQDPQFLISFYEKMQSDKGSIPDRFSAQQFSDYHSELNMSSLELGDSALYFCASSASGSGSPLSEQYFGPGTRLTVT.

CDR3 bases: TGTGCCAGCAGTAGGGAGGGCGCCTACAATGAGCAGTTCTTC. Translating it yields CASSREGAYNEQFF. The chain combines TRBV27 with TRBJ2-1; 7 bases are a match to TRBD2. CDR1 is MNHEY and CDR2 is SMNVEV in the germline V gene (reference sequence). Germline trimming cut 5 bases from V and 2 bases from J; bases unmatched to any gene: 3. The length of the CDR3 is 14 residues.

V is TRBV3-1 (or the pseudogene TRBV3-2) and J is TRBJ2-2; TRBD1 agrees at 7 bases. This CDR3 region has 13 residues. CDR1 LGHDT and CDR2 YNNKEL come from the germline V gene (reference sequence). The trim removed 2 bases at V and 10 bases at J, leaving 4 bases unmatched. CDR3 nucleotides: TGTGCCAGCAGCCAACGGACAGGCTCGGAGCTGTTTTTT. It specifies CASSQRTGSELFF.

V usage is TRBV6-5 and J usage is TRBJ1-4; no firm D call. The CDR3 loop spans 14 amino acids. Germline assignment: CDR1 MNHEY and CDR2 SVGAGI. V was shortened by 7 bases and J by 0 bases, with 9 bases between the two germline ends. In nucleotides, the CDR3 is TGTGCCAGCACCCAAACAGCAACTAATGAAAAACTGTTTTTT. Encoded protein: CASTQTATNEKLFF.